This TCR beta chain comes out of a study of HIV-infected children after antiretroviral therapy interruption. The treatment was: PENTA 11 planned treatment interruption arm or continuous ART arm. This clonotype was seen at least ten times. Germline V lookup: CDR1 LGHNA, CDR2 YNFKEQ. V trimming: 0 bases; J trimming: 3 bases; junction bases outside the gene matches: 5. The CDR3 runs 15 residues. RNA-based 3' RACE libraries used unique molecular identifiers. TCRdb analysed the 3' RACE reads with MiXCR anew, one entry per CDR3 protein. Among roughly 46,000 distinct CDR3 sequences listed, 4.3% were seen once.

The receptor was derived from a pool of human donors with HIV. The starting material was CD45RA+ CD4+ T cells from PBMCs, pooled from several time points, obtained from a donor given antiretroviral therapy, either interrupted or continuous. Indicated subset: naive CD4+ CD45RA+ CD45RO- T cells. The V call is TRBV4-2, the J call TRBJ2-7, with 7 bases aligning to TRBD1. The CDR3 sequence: CASSQDDRASYEQYF. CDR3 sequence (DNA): TGTGCCAGCAGCCAAGACGACAGGGCTAGCTACGAGCAGTACTTC.